Each of the 17 T cell receptor beta chains below was sequenced from the same sample in a study of blood T cell repertoires in COVID-19. The repertoire was sequenced with immunoSEQ multiplex PCR; TCRdb's copy has only in-frame clones and lacks some. In the table there are fewer than 200,000 clones, around 85% of which are singletons. Sequencing was done on a sample of peripheral blood. The receptors derive from a man in his 60s who had recovered from COVID-19.

The chain recombines TRBV20-1 with TRBJ2-1; tentative D call: TRBD2 (6 bases). The CDR3 extends over 13 amino acids. Germline lookup yields CDR1 DFQATT and CDR2 SNEGSKA (reference sequence). The V end lost 3 bases, the J end lost 2 bases, and 8 bases lay between the germline ends. Here the CDR3 DNA reads TGCAGTGCTAGTCGGGAGACCTACAATGAGCAGTTCTTC. This encodes CSASRETYNEQFF.

This clone was recorded only once. The chain couples TRBV7-9 to TRBJ2-1; possibly TRBD2 for D (5 bases). Trimming pared 1 base from V and 6 bases from J, leaving 13 bases between. CDR3 size: 15 residues. Germline V lookup: CDR1 SEHNR, CDR2 FQNEAQ (reference sequence). The CDR3 loop reads CASSLGLAGLNEQFF. DNA of the CDR3: TGTGCCAGCAGCTTAGGCCTCGCAGGACTCAATGAGCAGTTCTTC.

The rearrangement uses TRBV7-8 and TRBJ2-7; the D gene is possibly TRBD1 (6 bases). Germline CDR1 reads SGHVS; CDR2 reads FQNEAQ. V shed 2 bases and J shed 2 bases, with 7 bases lying between them. The CDR3 sequence is 13 residues long. DNA for the CDR3: TGTGCCAGCAGCTTATACAGGGCCTACGAGCAGTACTTC. Amino acid sequence: CASSLYRAYEQYF. The whole variable domain, remainder taken from reference TRBV7-8 and TRBJ2-7, is GAGVSQSPRYKVAKRGQDVALRCDPISGHVSLFWYQQALGQGPEFLTYFQNEAQLDKSGLPSDRFFAERPEGSVSTLKIQRTQQEDSAVYLCASSLYRAYEQYFGPGTRLTVT.

The chain recombines TRBV4-1 with TRBJ1-1; perhaps TRBD1 as D (6 bases). The V gene lost 4 bases and the J gene lost 11 bases, with 17 bases spanning the gap. CDR1 and CDR2 (germline): MGHRA, YSYEKL. The CDR3 loop spans 13 amino acids. The CDR3 DNA reads TGCGCCAGCAGCCCATATTCGACAGGTGGCGCTTTCTTT. Its translation: CASSPYSTGGAFF.

The chain recombines TRBV4-1 with TRBJ1-2; D gene unclear. The germline gives CDR1 MGHRA, CDR2 YSYEKL. Trimming stripped 1 base from V and 4 bases from J, with 13 bases between. CDR3 length: 15 residues. The DNA for the CDR3 is TGCGCCAGCAGCCAAGTCGAAGCTCTAGGCTATGGCTACACCTTC. Protein product: CASSQVEALGYGYTF.

The chain recombines TRBV7-9 with TRBJ2-1, with TRBD2 identical over 12 bases. CDR3 size: 16 residues. The germline gives CDR1 SEHNR, CDR2 FQNEAQ (reference sequence). V lost 4 bases to trimming and J lost 7 bases; unmatched junction nucleotides: 8. The DNA for the CDR3 is TGTGCCAGCAGCTCCTGGACTAGCGGGGCGGGAAATGAGCAGTTCTTC. This encodes CASSSWTSGAGNEQFF.

V is TRBV3-1 (or the pseudogene TRBV3-2) and J is TRBJ1-6; TRBD1 is a possible D gene (5 bases). The germline CDR1 and CDR2 sequences are LGHDT and YNNKEL (reference sequence). This CDR3 is 16 amino acids long. Trimming took off 4 bases at V and 7 bases at J, with 17 bases between the two ends. This chain's CDR3 is CASSRFEDIRNSPLHF. The CDR3 bases are TGTGCCAGCAGCCGATTCGAGGACATCCGGAATTCACCCCTCCACTTT.

The chain recombines TRBV19 with TRBJ2-1; 10 positions match TRBD2. The CDR3 length is 17 residues. After removal of 5 bases from V and 6 bases from J, the junction contained 13 bases not matched to a gene. Per germline, CDR1 LNHDA and CDR2 SQIVND (reference sequence). CDR3 region: CASSHSSGGLSGNEQFF. Written as DNA, the CDR3 is TGTGCCAGTAGTCATTCTAGCGGGGGCCTCTCGGGCAATGAGCAGTTCTTC.

The chain combines TRBV6-5 with TRBJ1-6, with D hard to call. The CDR3 contains 13 residues. Germline values: CDR1 MNHEY, CDR2 SVGAGI. Deletions cut 8 bases from V and 8 bases from J, with 13 bases between. The CDR3 protein is CASAGPGDSPLHF. The CDR3 region has the DNA TGTGCCAGCGCGGGCCCCGGGGATTCACCCCTCCACTTT.

This CDR3 is CASSQMTSGNTGELFF. CDR3 DNA: TGTGCCAGCAGCCAGATGACTAGCGGAAACACCGGGGAGCTGTTTTTT. The chain uses TRBV4-2 and TRBJ2-2, with 9 nucleotides matching TRBD2. The CDR3 runs to 16 residues. CDR1 is LGHNA and CDR2 is YNFKEQ in the germline V gene. The junction had 4 bases not matched to a gene; V was cut back by 3 bases and J by 2 bases.

In this sample, this clone turned up a few times. The chain links TRBV7-9 to TRBJ2-7, with D perhaps TRBD2 (6 bases). The CDR3 consists of 14 residues. Germline CDR1 is SEHNR and CDR2 is FQNEAQ (reference sequence). V lost 5 bases to trimming and J lost 5 bases, with 16 bases between them. CDR3 loop: CASSPSLEGNEQYF. For the CDR3, the DNA is TGTGCCAGCAGCCCCTCCCTGGAGGGGAACGAGCAGTACTTC.

This sequence joins TRBV18 and TRBJ2-7; 11 bases map to TRBD1. V was clipped by 3 bases and J by 2 bases; unmatched bases: 12. The CDR3 consists of 18 residues. Per the germline V gene, CDR1 is KGHSH and CDR2 is LQKENI. The DNA for the CDR3 is TGTGCCAGCTCACCCCCATGGACAGGGGGCAACTCAACCTACGAGCAGTACTTC. Amino acids: CASSPPWTGGNSTYEQYF.

The genes are TRBV5-5 and TRBJ1-4; 7 bases match TRBD1. Germline V CDR1 and CDR2: SGHKS, YYEKEE (reference sequence). The V segment lost 3 bases and the J segment 5 bases; nucleotides outside the gene matches: 4. The CDR3 contains 14 residues. CDR3 amino acids: CASSSPGQNEKLFF. CDR3 DNA sequence: TGTGCCAGCAGCTCACCGGGACAGAATGAAAAACTGTTTTTT.

The V call is TRBV6-6, the J call TRBJ1-4; D possibly corresponds to TRBD1 (5 bases). Germline V gene lookup returns CDR1 MNHNY and CDR2 SVGAGI (reference sequence). The CDR3 has 14 amino acids. V was pared by 8 bases and J by 6 bases, with 16 bases between. The CDR3 loop reads CASQPTVTDEKLFF. The CDR3 DNA reads TGTGCCAGCCAGCCGACAGTTACTGATGAAAAACTGTTTTTT.

The chain joins TRBV19 to TRBJ1-2, with D maybe TRBD1 (5 bases). This CDR3 region has 16 residues. Trimming pared 5 bases from V and 4 bases from J, leaving 20 bases between. Germline lookup yields CDR1 LNHDA and CDR2 SQIVND (reference sequence). DNA for the CDR3: TGTGCCAGTAGTTTTTCCCGCCAAGGGGCGATCTATGGCTACACCTTC. Its translation is CASSFSRQGAIYGYTF.

The chain joins TRBV27 to TRBJ2-1; 7 bases align to TRBD1. The J segment lost 7 bases and the V segment lost 6 bases, leaving 9 bases of the junction unmatched. This CDR3 spans 14 amino acids. In germline, CDR1 is MNHEY, CDR2 SMNVEV (reference sequence). Here the CDR3 reads CASRGAGGLNEQFF. CDR3 in DNA: TGTGCCAGCAGAGGCGCAGGGGGATTAAATGAGCAGTTCTTC.

The genes are TRBV10-1 and TRBJ2-4, with 9 bases fitting TRBD1. Germline V gene lookup returns CDR1 WNHNN and CDR2 SYGVQD (reference sequence). The CDR3 loop spans 16 amino acids. Germline trimming cut 6 bases from V and 1 base from J; bases unmatched to any gene: 7. CDR3: CASSAGDRVAKNIQYF. The CDR3 nucleotides read TGCGCCAGCAGCGCCGGGGACAGGGTTGCCAAAAACATTCAGTACTTC.